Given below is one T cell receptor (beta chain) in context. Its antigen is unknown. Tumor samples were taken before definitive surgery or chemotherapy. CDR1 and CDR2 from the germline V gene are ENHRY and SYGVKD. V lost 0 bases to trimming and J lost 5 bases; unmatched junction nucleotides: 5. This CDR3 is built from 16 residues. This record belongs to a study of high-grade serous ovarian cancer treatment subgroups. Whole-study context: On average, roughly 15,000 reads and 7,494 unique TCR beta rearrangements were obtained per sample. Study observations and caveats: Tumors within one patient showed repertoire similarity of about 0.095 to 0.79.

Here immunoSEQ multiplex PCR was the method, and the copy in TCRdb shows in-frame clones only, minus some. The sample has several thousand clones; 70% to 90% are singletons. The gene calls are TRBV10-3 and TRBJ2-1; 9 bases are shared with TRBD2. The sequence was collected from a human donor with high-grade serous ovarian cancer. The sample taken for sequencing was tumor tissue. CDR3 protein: CAISESGLAGNNEQFF. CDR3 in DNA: TGTGCCATCAGTGAGTCGGGGCTAGCGGGGAACAATGAGCAGTTCTTC.